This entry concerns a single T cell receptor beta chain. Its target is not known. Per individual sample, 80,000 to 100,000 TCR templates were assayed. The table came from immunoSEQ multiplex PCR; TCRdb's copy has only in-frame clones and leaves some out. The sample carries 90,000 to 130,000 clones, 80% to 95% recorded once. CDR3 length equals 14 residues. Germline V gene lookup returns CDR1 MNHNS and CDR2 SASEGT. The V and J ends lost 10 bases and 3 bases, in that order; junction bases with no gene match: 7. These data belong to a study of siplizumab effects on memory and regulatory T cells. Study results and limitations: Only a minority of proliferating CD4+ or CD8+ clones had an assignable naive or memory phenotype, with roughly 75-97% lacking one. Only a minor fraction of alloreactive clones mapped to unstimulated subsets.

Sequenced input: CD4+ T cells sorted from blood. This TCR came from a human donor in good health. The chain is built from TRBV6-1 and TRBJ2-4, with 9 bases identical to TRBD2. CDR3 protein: CATRREGDKNIQYF. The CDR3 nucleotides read TGTGCCACCCGGCGGGAGGGAGACAAAAACATTCAGTACTTC.